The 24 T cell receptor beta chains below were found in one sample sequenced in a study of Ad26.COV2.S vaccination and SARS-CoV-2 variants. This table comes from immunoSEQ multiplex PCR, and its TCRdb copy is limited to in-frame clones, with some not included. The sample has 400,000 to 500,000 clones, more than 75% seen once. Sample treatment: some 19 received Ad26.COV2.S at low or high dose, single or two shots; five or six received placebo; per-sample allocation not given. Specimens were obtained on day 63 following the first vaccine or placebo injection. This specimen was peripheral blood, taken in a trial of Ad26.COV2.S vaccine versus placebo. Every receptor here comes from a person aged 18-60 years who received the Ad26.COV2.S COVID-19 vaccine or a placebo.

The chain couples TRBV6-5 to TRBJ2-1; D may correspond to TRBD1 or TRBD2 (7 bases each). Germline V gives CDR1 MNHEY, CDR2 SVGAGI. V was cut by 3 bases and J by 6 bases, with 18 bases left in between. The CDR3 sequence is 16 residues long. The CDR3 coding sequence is TGTGCCAGCAGTTATCGGGGGAGGGGGCTGGGCAATGAGCAGTTCTTC. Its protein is CASSYRGRGLGNEQFF.

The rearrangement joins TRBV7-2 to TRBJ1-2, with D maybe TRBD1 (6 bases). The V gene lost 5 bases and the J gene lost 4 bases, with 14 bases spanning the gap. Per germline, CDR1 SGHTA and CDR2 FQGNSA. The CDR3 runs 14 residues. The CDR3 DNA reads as TGTGCCAGCAGCACAGCGGGGGGCGGCTATGGCTACACCTTC. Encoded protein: CASSTAGGGYGYTF.

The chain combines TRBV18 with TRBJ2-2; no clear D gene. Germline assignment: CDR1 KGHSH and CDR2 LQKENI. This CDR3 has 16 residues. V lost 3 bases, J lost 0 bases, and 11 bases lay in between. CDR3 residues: CASSPLDRPNTGELFF. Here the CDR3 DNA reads TGTGCCAGCTCACCTCTTGATAGACCGAACACCGGGGAGCTGTTTTTT.

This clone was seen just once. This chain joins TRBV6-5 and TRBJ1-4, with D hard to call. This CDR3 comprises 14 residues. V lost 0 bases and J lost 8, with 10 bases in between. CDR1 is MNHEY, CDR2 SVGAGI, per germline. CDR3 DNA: TGTGCCAGCAGTTACTCCCGACAATTCGAAAAACTGTTTTTT. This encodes CASSYSRQFEKLFF.

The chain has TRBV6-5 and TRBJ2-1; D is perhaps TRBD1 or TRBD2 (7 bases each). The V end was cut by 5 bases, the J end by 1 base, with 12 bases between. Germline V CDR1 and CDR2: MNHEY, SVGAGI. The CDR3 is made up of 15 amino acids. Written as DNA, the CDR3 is TGTGCCAGCAGTCCCCAGGGGGGGTCCTACAATGAGCAGTTCTTC. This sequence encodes CASSPQGGSYNEQFF.

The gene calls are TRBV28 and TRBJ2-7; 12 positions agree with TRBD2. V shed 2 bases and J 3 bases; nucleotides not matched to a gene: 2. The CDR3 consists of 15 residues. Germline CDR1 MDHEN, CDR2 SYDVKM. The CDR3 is CASSLGLAGNYEQYF. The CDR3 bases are TGTGCCAGCAGTTTAGGACTAGCGGGGAACTACGAGCAGTACTTC.

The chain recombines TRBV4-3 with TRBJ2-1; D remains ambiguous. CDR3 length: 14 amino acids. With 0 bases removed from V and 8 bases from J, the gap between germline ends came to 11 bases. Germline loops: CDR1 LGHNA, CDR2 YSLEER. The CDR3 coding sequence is TGCGCCAGCAGCCAAGAAGTGGGTAGGTATGAGCAGTTCTTC. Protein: CASSQEVGRYEQFF.

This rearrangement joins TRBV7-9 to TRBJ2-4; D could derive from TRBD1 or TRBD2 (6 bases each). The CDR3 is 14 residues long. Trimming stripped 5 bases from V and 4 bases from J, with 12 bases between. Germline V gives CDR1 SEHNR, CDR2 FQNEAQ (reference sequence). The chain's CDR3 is CASSPGGRKNIQYF. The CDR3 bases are TGTGCCAGCAGCCCCGGGGGCAGAAAAAACATTCAGTACTTC.

The CDR3 loop is CASSLEVGEAFF. The CDR3, as DNA: TGCGCCAGCAGCTTGGAAGTGGGGGAAGCTTTCTTT. The J gene is TRBJ1-1, the V gene TRBV5-1; unclear D gene. CDR3 length: 12 amino acids. Trimming cost V 0 bases and J 8 bases, with 8 bases left between them. Germline assignment: CDR1 SGHRS and CDR2 YFSETQ.

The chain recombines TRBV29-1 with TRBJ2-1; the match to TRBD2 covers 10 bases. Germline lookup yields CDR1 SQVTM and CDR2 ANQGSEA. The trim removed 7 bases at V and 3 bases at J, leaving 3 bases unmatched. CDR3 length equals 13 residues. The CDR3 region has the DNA TGCAGCGCAAGCGGGGGGGTCTACAATGAGCAGTTCTTC. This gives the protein CSASGGVYNEQFF.

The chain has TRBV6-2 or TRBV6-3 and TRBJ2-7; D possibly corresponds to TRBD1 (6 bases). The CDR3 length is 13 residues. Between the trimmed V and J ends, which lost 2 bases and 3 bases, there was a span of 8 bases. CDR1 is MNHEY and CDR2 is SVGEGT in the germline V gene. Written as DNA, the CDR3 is TGTGCCAGCAGTTACGGGGACATCTACGAGCAGTACTTC. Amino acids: CASSYGDIYEQYF.

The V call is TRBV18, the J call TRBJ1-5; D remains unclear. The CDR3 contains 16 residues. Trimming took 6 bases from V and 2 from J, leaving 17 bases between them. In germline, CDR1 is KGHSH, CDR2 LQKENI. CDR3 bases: TGTGCCAGCTCCGCGGGAGGACCTAAGGGCAATCAGCCCCAGCATTTT. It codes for CASSAGGPKGNQPQHF.

The DNA of the CDR3 is TGTGCCAGCAGCCCCCGGGAGGTCGGGGAGCTGTTTTTT. It encodes CASSPREVGELFF. The rearrangement joins TRBV7-2 to TRBJ2-2, with 7 bases identical to TRBD2. The CDR3 runs to 13 residues. CDR1 SGHTA and CDR2 FQGNSA come from the germline V gene. V gave up 5 bases and J gave up 7 bases; unmatched junction bases: 4.

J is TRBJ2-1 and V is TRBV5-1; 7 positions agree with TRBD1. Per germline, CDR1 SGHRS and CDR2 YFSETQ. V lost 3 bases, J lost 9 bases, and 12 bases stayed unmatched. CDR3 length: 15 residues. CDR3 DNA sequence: TGCGCCAGCAGCTCCACAGGGGCCTCCTTCGGTGAGCAGTTCTTC. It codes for CASSSTGASFGEQFF.

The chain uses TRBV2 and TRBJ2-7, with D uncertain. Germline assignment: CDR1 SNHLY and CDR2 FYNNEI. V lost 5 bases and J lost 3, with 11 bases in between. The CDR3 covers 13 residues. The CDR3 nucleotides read TGTGCCAGCAGTTACGACACCTACTACGAGCAGTACTTC. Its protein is CASSYDTYYEQYF.

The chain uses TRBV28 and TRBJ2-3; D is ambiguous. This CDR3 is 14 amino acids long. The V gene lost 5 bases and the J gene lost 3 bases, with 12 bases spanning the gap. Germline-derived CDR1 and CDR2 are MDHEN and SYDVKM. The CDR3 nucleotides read TGTGCCAGCAGTGTCCGGGTTGGAACAGATACGCAGTATTTT. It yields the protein CASSVRVGTDTQYF. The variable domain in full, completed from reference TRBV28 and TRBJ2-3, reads DVKVTQSSRYLVKRTGEKVFLECVQDMDHENMFWYRQDPGLGLRLIYFSYDVKMKEKGDIPEGYSVSREKKERFSLILESASTNQTSMYLCASSVRVGTDTQYFGPGTRLTVL.

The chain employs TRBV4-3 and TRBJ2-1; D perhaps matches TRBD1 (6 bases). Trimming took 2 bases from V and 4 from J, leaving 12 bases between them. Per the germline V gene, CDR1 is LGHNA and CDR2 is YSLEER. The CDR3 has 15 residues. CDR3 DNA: TGCGCCAGCAGCCAATGGCAGGGGAAATACAATGAGCAGTTCTTC. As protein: CASSQWQGKYNEQFF.

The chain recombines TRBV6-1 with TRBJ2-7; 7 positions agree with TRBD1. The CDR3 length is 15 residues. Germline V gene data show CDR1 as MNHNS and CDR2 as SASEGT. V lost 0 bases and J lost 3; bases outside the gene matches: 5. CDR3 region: CASSEANRGRYEQYF. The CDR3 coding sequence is TGTGCCAGCAGTGAAGCAAACAGGGGCCGCTACGAGCAGTACTTC.

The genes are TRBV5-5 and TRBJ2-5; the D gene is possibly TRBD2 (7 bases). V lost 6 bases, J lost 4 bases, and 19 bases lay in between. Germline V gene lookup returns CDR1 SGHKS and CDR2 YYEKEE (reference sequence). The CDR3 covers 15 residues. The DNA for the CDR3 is TGTGCCAGCAACACACGGGGGGCTCTTGTAGAGACCCAGTACTTC. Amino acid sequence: CASNTRGALVETQYF.

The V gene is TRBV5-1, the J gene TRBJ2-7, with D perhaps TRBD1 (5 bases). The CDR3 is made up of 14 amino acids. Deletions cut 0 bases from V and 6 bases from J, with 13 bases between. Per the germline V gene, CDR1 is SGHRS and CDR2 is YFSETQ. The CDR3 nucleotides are TGCGCCAGCAGCTTGGGGTCAGGGTTATTCGAGCAGTACTTC. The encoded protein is CASSLGSGLFEQYF.

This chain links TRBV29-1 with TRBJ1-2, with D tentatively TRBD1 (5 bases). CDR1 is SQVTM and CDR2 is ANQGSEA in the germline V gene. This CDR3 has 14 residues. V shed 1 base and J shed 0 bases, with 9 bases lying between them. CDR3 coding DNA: TGCAGCGTTGAAGGGAGACAGACTAACTATGGCTACACCTTC. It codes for CSVEGRQTNYGYTF.

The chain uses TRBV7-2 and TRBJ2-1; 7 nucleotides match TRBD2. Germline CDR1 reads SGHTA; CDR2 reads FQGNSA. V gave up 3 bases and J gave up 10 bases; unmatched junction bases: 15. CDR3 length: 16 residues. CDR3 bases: TGTGCCAGCAGCTTCGGGAGCGGGGCCCCCTATGCGGAGCAGTTCTTC. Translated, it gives CASSFGSGAPYAEQFF.

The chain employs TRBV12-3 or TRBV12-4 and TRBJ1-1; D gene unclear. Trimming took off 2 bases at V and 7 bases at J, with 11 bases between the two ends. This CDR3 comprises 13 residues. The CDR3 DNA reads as TGTGCCAGCAGTTTAATCGGGAGCAGTGAAGCTTTCTTT. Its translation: CASSLIGSSEAFF.

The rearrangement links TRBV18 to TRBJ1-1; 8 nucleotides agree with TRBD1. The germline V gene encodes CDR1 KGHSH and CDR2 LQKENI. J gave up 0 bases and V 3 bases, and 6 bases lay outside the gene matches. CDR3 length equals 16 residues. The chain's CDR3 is CASSPYTGGMNTEAFF. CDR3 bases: TGTGCCAGCTCACCTTACACAGGGGGTATGAACACTGAAGCTTTCTTT.